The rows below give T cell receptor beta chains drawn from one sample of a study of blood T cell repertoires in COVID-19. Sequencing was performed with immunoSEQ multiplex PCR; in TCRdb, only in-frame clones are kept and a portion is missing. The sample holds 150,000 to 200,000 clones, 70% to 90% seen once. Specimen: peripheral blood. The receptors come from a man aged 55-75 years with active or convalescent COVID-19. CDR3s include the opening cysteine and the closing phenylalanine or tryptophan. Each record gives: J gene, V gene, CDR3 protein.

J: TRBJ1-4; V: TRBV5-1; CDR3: CASSPPGQPEKLFF
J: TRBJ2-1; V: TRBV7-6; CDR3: CASSLGGRNEQFF
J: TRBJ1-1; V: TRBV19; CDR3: CASSSWTGDALMNTEAFF
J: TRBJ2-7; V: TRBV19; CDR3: CASSTRPYDEQYF
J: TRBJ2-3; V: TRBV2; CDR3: CASSQMGQGTDTQYF
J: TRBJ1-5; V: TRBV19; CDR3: CASSFQTTGGRRNQPQHF
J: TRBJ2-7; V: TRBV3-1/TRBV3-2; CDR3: CASSQVPWTGTDEQYF
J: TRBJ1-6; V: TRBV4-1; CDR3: CASSQDTGPLHF
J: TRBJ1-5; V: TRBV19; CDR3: CASSPGQWVQSQPQHF
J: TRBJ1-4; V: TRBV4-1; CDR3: CASSQITGGITNEKLFF
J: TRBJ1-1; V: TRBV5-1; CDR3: CASAERGENTEAFF
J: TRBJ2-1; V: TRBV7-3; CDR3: CASSLGSSYNEQFF
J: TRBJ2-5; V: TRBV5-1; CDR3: CASSLMGGGAPETQYF
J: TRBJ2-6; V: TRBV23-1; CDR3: CASSQSGGVRVSGANVLTF
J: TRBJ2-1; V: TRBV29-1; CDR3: CSVGRGGPNEQFF
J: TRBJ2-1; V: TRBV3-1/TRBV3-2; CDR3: CASSQGAGAEQFF
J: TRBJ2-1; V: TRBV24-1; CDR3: CATSDAGSTNYNEQFF
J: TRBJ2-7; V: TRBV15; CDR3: CATSKGAGNEQYF
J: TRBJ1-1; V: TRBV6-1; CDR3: CASSEGRDTEAFF
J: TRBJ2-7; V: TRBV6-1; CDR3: CASSETGGQSYEQYF
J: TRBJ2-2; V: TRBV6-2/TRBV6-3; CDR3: CASSPHRTGAGELFF
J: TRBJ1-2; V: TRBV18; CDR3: CASSPEPGNYGYTF
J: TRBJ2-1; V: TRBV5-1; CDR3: CASSDPGQGDHEQFF
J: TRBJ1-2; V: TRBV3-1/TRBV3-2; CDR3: CASSQGAGRLSYGYTF
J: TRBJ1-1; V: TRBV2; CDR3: CASSGAGVTEAFF
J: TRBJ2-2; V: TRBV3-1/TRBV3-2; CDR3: CASSQAAGTGELFF
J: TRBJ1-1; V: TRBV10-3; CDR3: CAIRQGGVNTEAFF
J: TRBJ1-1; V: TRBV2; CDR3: CASSVTGGSTEAFF
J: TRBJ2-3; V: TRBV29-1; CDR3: CSVDSGTDTQYF
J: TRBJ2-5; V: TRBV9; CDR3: CASSVVPAGGRETQYF
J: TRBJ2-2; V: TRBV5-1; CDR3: CASSQTRTGPSGELFF
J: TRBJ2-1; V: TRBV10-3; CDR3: CAIRDSGGAEEQFF
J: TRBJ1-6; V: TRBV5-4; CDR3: CASSRGQGADNSPLHF
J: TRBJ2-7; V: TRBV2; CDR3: CASSEGQPPDYEQYF
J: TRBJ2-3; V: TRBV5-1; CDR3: CASSPTPGADTQYF
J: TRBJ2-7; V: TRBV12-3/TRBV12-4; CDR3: CASSQVFPEQYF
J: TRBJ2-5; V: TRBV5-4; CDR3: CASSLLRGGGVSSGETQYF
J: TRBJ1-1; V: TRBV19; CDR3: CASSIVDRLYTEAFF
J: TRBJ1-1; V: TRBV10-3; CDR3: CAIRVDSPNTEAFF
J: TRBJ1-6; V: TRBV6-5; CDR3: CASSLQVSPLHF
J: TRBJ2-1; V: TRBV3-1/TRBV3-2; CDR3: CASSQRLTSGANEQFF
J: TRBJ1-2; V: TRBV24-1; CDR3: CATSDFEGGGYTF
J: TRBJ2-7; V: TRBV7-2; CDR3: CASSLKPSYEQYF
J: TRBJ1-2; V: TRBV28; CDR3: CASSSGTGRYGYTF
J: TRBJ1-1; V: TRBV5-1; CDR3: CASRDSLNTEAFF
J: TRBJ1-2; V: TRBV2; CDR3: CASSGQATNYGYTF
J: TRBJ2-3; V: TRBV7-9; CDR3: CASSLAGPGDTQYF
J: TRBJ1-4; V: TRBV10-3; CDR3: CATSGEKKLFF
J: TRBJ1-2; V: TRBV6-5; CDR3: CATLRGTGGIDGYTF
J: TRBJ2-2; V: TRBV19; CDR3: CASGFPWGANTGELFF
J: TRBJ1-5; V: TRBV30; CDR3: CAWSTWTGGDQPQHF
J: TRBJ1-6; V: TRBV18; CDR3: CASSPAGHDNSPLHF
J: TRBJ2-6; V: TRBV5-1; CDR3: CASSWGQDSGANVLTF
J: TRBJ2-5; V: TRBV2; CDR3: CASTRDRGRETQYF
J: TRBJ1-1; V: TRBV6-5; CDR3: CASSLPARQEAEAFF